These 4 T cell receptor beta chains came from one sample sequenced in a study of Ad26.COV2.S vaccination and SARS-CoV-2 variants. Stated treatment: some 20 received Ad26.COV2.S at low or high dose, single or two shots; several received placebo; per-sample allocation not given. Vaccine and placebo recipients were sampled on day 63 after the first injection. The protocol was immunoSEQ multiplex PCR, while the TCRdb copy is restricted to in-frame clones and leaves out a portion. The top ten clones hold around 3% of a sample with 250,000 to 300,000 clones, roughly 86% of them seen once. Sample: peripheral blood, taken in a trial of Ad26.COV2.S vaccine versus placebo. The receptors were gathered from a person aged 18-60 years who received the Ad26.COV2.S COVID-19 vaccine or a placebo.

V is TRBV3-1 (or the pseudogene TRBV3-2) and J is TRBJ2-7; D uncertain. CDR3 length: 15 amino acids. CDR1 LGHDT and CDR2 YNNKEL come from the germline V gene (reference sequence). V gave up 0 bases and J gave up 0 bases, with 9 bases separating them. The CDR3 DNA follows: TGTGCCAGCAGCCAAGATAACGCCGCCTCCTACGAGCAGTACTTC. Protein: CASSQDNAASYEQYF.

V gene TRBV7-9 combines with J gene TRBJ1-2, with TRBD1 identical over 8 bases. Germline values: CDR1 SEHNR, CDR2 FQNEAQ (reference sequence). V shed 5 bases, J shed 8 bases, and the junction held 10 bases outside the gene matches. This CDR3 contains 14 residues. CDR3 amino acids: CASSVSGQDQGYTF. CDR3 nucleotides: TGTGCCAGCAGCGTGTCGGGACAGGACCAGGGCTACACCTTC. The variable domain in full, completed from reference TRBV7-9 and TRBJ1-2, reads DTGVSQNPRHKITKRGQNVTFRCDPISEHNRLYWYRQTLGQGPEFLTYFQNEAQLEKSRLLSDRFSAERPKGSFSTLEIQRTEQGDSAMYLCASSVSGQDQGYTFGSGTRLTVV.

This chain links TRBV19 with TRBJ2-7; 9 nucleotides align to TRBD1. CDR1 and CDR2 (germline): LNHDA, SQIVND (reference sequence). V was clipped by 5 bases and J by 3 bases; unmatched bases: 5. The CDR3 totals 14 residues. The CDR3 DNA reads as TGTGCCAGTAGTGGGACAGGGCCTGGCTACGAGCAGTACTTC. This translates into CASSGTGPGYEQYF.

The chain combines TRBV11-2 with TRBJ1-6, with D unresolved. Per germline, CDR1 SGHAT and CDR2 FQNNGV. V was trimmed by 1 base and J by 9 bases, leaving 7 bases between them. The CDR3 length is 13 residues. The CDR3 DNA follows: TGTGCCAGCAGCTTAGGGGCAGTTTCACCCCTCCACTTT. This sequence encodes CASSLGAVSPLHF.